This note documents a single T cell receptor (beta chain) sequence. The data were obtained in a study of blood T cell repertoires in COVID-19. For the study at large: Collection of acute and convalescent COVID-19 samples took place in the United States, Italy and Spain. T cells, B-cell-depleted T cells, or PBMCs supplied cDNA or gDNA.

Authors' analysis steps: Estimates of nucleated cell counts were drawn from the amplification of reference gene primers. Data came from immunoSEQ multiplex PCR; TCRdb stores just in-frame clones and leaves some out. V and J calls and clone size follow that table, whereas D and trimming were derived from the DNA. The sample holds 430,000 or so clones, roughly 90% seen once. The sequencing input was peripheral blood. This receptor was identified in a man aged 18-30 years with COVID-19, enrolled during active disease.

CDR3 bases: TGTGCCAGCTCATTAGGGACAGGGGATTTTCAGCCCCAGCATTTT. As protein: CASSLGTGDFQPQHF. The V gene is TRBV18, the J gene TRBJ1-5, with TRBD1 identical over 10 bases. The trim removed 5 bases at V and 6 bases at J, leaving 7 bases unmatched. The CDR3 is 15 residues long. Germline CDR1 and CDR2: KGHSH and LQKENI.